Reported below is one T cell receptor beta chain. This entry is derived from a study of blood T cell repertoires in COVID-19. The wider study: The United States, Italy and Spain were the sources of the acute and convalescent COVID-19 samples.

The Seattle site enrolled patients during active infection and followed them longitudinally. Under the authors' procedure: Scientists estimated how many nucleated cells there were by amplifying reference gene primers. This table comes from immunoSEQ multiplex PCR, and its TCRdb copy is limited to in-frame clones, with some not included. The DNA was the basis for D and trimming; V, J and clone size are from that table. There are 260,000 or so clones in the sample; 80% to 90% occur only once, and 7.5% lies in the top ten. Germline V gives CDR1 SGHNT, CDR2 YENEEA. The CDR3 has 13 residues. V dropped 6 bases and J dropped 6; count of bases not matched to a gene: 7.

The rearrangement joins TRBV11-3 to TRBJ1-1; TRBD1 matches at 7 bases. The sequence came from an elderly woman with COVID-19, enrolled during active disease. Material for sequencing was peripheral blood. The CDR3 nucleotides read TGTGCCAGCAGACGGACAGGAACCTCTGAAGCTTTCTTT. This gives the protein CASRRTGTSEAFF.